This record concerns one TCR beta chain sequence. The same CDR3 arises from other DNA sequences in this sample as well. CDR3 length: 15 amino acids. V was cut by 5 bases and J by 0 bases, with 11 bases left in between. Per the germline V gene, CDR1 is SEHNR and CDR2 is FQNEAQ (reference sequence). This sample is part of a study of OX40 agonist ivuxolimab in advanced cancers. Method: immunoSEQ multiplex PCR; TCRdb's copy keeps in-frame clones and lacks some. Among some 80,000 clones listed, approximately 84% were seen once. The specimen was CD4+ or CD8+ T cells sorted from blood, collected in a trial of the OX40 agonist ivuxolimab. The chain combines TRBV7-9 with TRBJ1-3; maybe TRBD1 (6 bases). This clonotype was obtained from an adult with an advanced solid tumor such as melanoma, head and neck, liver or kidney cancer. The chain's CDR3 is CASSEGGSSGNTIYF. CDR3 DNA sequence: TGTGCCAGCAGCGAAGGGGGTTCCTCTGGAAACACCATATATTTT.